This is a list of T cell receptor beta chains from one sample in a study of identifying expanded T cells in peripheral blood. The protocol was immunoSEQ multiplex PCR, while the TCRdb copy is restricted to in-frame clones and leaves out a portion. The sample records over 100,000 clones, about 85% being singletons. Sample: blood. These receptors came from a person aged 18 to 75 in good health. CDR3s include the opening cysteine and the closing phenylalanine or tryptophan. The order of the fields is D gene, clone size, V gene, J gene, CDR3 protein, CDR3 DNA. The D gene is left open where the match is weak. For some rows the clone size is stated as once, few or many, or as a class when expanded; others skip it.

>-|-|TRBV11-2|TRBJ2-5
CASSLFQETQYF
TGTGCCAGCAGCTTGTTTCAAGAGACCCAGTACTTC
>-|few|TRBV4-1|TRBJ1-1
CASSQGGGTNTEAFF
TGCGCCAGCAGCCAAGGCGGGGGAACAAACACTGAAGCTTTCTTT
>-|-|TRBV10-3|TRBJ1-4
CAISEQGWEKLFF
TGTGCCATCAGTGAACAGGGTTGGGAAAAACTGTTTTTT
>TRBD1|-|TRBV2|TRBJ1-5
CASRLQGALGNQPQHF
TGTGCCAGCAGGCTACAGGGGGCACTAGGCAATCAGCCCCAGCATTTT
>-|once|TRBV2|TRBJ2-1
CASSQGGKGISDEQFF
TGTGCCAGCAGCCAGGGGGGGAAGGGGATCAGCGATGAGCAGTTCTTC
>-|-|TRBV10-3|TRBJ1-1
CAISESQLVNTEAFF
TGTGCCATCAGTGAGTCGCAGCTCGTAAACACTGAAGCTTTCTTT
>TRBD1|-|TRBV5-4|TRBJ2-7
CASSSSRDSFYEQYF
TGTGCCAGCAGTTCGAGCCGGGACAGTTTCTACGAGCAGTACTTC
>TRBD1|-|TRBV19|TRBJ1-5
CASSPWTGGNNQPQHF
TGTGCCAGTAGTCCTTGGACAGGGGGAAACAATCAGCCCCAGCATTTT
>-|-|TRBV7-2|TRBJ1-1
CGWDTEAFF
TGTGGCTGGGACACTGAAGCTTTCTTT
>-|-|TRBV30|TRBJ2-2
CACGALGWQSNTGELFF
TGTGCCTGTGGGGCCTTGGGGTGGCAGTCGAACACCGGGGAGCTGTTTTTT
>-|-|TRBV7-2|TRBJ2-7
CASSLDRYPSYEQYF
TGTGCCAGCAGCCTTGACAGGTACCCCTCCTACGAGCAGTACTTC
>-|-|TRBV5-8|TRBJ2-7
CASSSRDTETYEQYF
TGTGCCAGCAGCTCGAGGGACACCGAGACCTACGAGCAGTACTTC
>-|-|TRBV5-6|TRBJ2-7
CASSFGSGYEQYF
TGTGCCAGCAGCTTCGGGTCAGGCTACGAGCAGTACTTC
>-|few|TRBV6-1|TRBJ2-5
CASRTGATGETQYF
TGTGCCAGCAGGACAGGTGCCACAGGAGAGACCCAGTACTTC
>-|-|TRBV30|TRBJ1-1
CAWTPRGTEAFF
TGTGCCTGGACCCCAAGGGGTACTGAAGCTTTCTTT
>TRBD2|-|TRBV18|TRBJ2-1
CASSQGLAGVHEQFF
TGTGCCAGCTCCCAAGGACTAGCGGGAGTCCATGAGCAGTTCTTC
>-|-|TRBV12-5|TRBJ2-3
CASGLGQPQDTQYF
TGTGCTAGTGGTTTAGGACAGCCCCAAGATACGCAGTATTTT
>-|few|TRBV5-1|TRBJ2-2
CASSRGVPGELFF
TGCGCCAGCAGCAGGGGCGTGCCCGGGGAGCTGTTTTTT
>-|-|TRBV27|TRBJ2-2
CASNPQGPNTGELFF
TGTGCCAGCAACCCCCAGGGACCCAACACCGGGGAGCTGTTTTTT
>TRBD2|-|TRBV6-5|TRBJ2-7
CASSYSGTRDDEQYF
TGTGCCAGCAGTTACTCAGGGACTAGGGACGACGAGCAGTACTTC
>TRBD2|-|TRBV27|TRBJ2-3
CASSSRLAATDTQYF
TGTGCCAGCAGCTCTAGACTAGCCGCCACAGATACGCAGTATTTT
>TRBD1|-|TRBV5-1|TRBJ2-1
CASSLGQGALNEQFF
TGCGCCAGCAGCTTGGGACAGGGGGCGCTGAATGAGCAGTTCTTC
>-|-|TRBV7-2|TRBJ2-7
CASTSRGSTYEQYF
TGTGCCAGCACCTCCAGGGGCAGCACCTACGAGCAGTACTTC
>-|-|TRBV11-2|TRBJ2-7
CASRRESGEQYF
TGTGCCAGCAGGCGGGAATCGGGAGAGCAGTACTTC
>-|-|TRBV7-8|TRBJ1-2
CASSSGPRNGYTF
TGTGCCAGCAGCTCGGGACCCAGGAATGGCTACACCTTC
>-|-|TRBV4-2|TRBJ1-4
CASSQEDLGIRNEKLFF
TGTGCCAGCAGCCAAGAGGACCTGGGAATCCGTAATGAAAAACTGTTTTTT
>-|-|TRBV4-3|TRBJ2-3
CASSPLAAGAADTQYF
TGCGCCAGCAGCCCTTTGGCGGCAGGGGCGGCAGATACGCAGTATTTT
>-|-|TRBV4-1|TRBJ1-1
CASSQESGPYTEAFF
TGCGCCAGCAGCCAAGAGTCAGGGCCCTACACTGAAGCTTTCTTT
>-|-|TRBV7-8|TRBJ2-5
CASSQETQYF
TGTGCCAGCAGCCAAGAGACCCAGTACTTC
>-|-|TRBV6-1|TRBJ2-5
CASRKDLQETQYF
TGTGCCAGCCGTAAGGATCTCCAAGAGACCCAGTACTTC
>-|-|TRBV7-9|TRBJ1-5
CASSFHTSNQPQHF
TGTGCCAGCAGCTTTCACACTAGCAATCAGCCCCAGCATTTT
>TRBD1|-|TRBV7-3|TRBJ2-5
CASSPGTGKETQYF
TGTGCCAGCAGCCCCGGGACAGGGAAGGAGACCCAGTACTTC
>-|-|TRBV7-3|TRBJ2-3
CASSPTSTDTQYF
TGTGCCAGCAGCCCGACAAGCACAGATACGCAGTATTTT
>-|-|TRBV2|TRBJ2-5
CASREQYQETQYF
TGTGCCAGCAGGGAACAATACCAAGAGACCCAGTACTTC
>-|once|TRBV6-1|TRBJ1-5
CASSDEGVGNQPQHF
TGTGCCAGCAGTGATGAAGGGGTGGGTAATCAGCCCCAGCATTTT
>TRBD2|-|TRBV2|TRBJ2-7
CASISSGSRYEQYF
TGTGCCAGCATCAGTAGCGGGAGCCGATACGAGCAGTACTTC
>-|-|TRBV29-1|TRBJ2-7
CSVVPGDRREQYF
TGCAGCGTTGTCCCCGGGGATAGGCGTGAGCAGTACTTC
>-|-|TRBV5-6|TRBJ1-3
CASSWVTVGNTIYF
TGTGCCAGCTCCTGGGTGACGGTCGGAAACACCATATATTTT
>TRBD2|-|TRBV7-2|TRBJ2-3
CASSLTSGKGGQYF
TGTGCCAGCAGCCTGACTAGCGGGAAGGGGGGGCAGTATTTT
>TRBD2|-|TRBV29-1|TRBJ2-5
CSGTTSGSGETQYF
TGCAGCGGGACGACTAGCGGGAGTGGGGAGACCCAGTACTTC
>-|-|TRBV6-5|TRBJ1-6
CASSTRSTSPLHF
TGTGCCAGCAGCACCAGGTCCACTTCACCCCTCCACTTT
>-|few|TRBV2|TRBJ2-5
CASSGIGETQYF
TGTGCCAGCAGTGGTATCGGGGAGACCCAGTACTTC
>-|-|TRBV5-1|TRBJ2-7
CASSFDIIYEQYF
TGCGCCAGCAGCTTTGACATTATCTACGAGCAGTACTTC
>-|few|TRBV5-1|TRBJ2-7
CASSLVPGRYEQYF
TGCGCCAGCAGCTTGGTTCCGGGCCGCTACGAGCAGTACTTC
>-|-|TRBV18|TRBJ1-5
CASSPPGNQPQHF
TGTGCCAGCTCACCACCAGGCAATCAGCCCCAGCATTTT
>-|-|TRBV5-1|TRBJ2-7
CASTETESGEQYF
TGCGCCAGCACTGAGACAGAATCGGGCGAGCAGTACTTC
>TRBD1|few|TRBV7-9|TRBJ1-2
CASSHTGGDYGYTF
TGTGCCAGCAGCCATACAGGGGGCGACTATGGCTACACCTTC
>-|-|TRBV7-2|TRBJ1-2
CASSPDRMGYTF
TGTGCCAGCAGCCCAGATAGGATGGGCTACACCTTC
>-|-|TRBV30|TRBJ2-7
CAWSPGGDEQYF
TGTGCCTGGAGCCCAGGAGGAGACGAGCAGTACTTC
>-|few|TRBV7-9|TRBJ1-1
CASKGLGDGTEAFF
TGTGCCAGCAAGGGTTTAGGGGACGGGACTGAAGCTTTCTTT
>-|-|TRBV7-3|TRBJ2-3
CASSLHVDTQYF
TGTGCCAGCAGCTTACACGTAGATACGCAGTATTTT
>-|-|TRBV4-3|TRBJ2-7
CASSQEGLGEQYF
TGCGCCAGCAGCCAAGAGGGTCTAGGGGAGCAGTACTTC
>-|-|TRBV9|TRBJ1-2
CASSGRWGYTF
TGTGCCAGCAGCGGAAGATGGGGCTACACCTTC